This T cell receptor (beta chain) emerged from a study of follicular helper T cells after annual influenza vaccination. Libraries were prepared by immunoSEQ multiplex PCR; TCRdb keeps only in-frame clonotypes and omits some of them. Among 6,000 or so clones listed, around 75% were seen once. Regarding time point: 2015-2016 season, 7 days after influenza vaccination. The table lists this clone with a few counts. The V gene's germline CDR1 is SEHNR and CDR2 FQNEAQ (reference sequence). The CDR3 runs to 13 residues. The ends were cut back, 11 bases at V and 1 base at J, with 14 bases in the middle. This chain uses TRBV7-9 with TRBJ1-1; weak D call: TRBD1 (5 bases). This TCR came from an adult who received the influenza vaccine. The sequencing used CXCR5- memory CD4+ T cells sorted from blood, collected 7 days after influenza vaccination. The CDR3 DNA is TGTGCCGCAAGGATCCAGGGGAACACTGAAGCTTTCTTT. This encodes CAARIQGNTEAFF.